This TCR beta chain was identified in a study of CD8+CD57+ T cells in acquired aplastic anemia. Study conclusions and caveats: The study identified twenty-nine CD8+ CDR3 sequences shared by patients and controls.

Germline CDR1 SNHLY, CDR2 FYNNEI. CDR3 length equals 14 residues. It was genomic DNA that served as the template for profiling TCR beta VDJ and CDR3. TCRdb re-called the reads with MiXCR, one entry per CDR3 protein. This sample has 400,000 to 450,000 distinct CDR3 sequences, with 65% to 80% found just once. A word on this clonotype: Its antigen is still unknown. The germline gene is not matched at one end of the junction; a read error may be the cause.

Sample: sorted CD4+, CD8+, or CD8+CD57+ T cells (not recorded which) from PBMCs. The receptor was isolated from a human donor in good health, serving as a control. The genes are TRBV2 and TRBJ2-7; 12 nucleotides agree with TRBD2. In DNA form, the CDR3 reads TGTACCAGCACCAGACTAGCGGGGGATGACGAGCAGTACTTC. The encoded protein is CTSTRLAGDDEQYF.